This entry is about one TCR beta chain. The antigen is unknown. The data belong to a study of cytomegalovirus exposure and HLA in healthy donors. Study-level background: Some 85 million unique TCRs, all from HLA-typed donors, were included in an early release of the data. Study-wide results and caveats: According to an earlier analysis, most TCR beta V segments yielded productive rearrangements about 87% or about 30% of the time. Presence/absence comparisons presumed near-even sequencing depth among donors.

The PCR had 60 Vbeta and 13 Jbeta primers. The assay was immunoSEQ multiplex PCR, and TCRdb's table has in-frame clones only and misses some. The data contain about 200,000 clones, approximately 79% of them singletons. The CDR3 totals 16 residues. With V trimmed by 5 bases and J by 5 bases, 14 bases remained unmatched. The germline V gene has CDR1 SGHTS and CDR2 YDEGEE. The origin of this receptor is a man aged 45-65 years in good health and CMV-seronegative. The chain has TRBV5-8 and TRBJ2-3; 7 bases agree with TRBD1. The sample comprised PBMCs. This CDR3 is CASSGIVGGREDTQYF. In DNA, the CDR3 is TGTGCCAGCAGTGGGATCGTAGGGGGCCGTGAAGATACGCAGTATTTT.